This T cell receptor (beta chain) was documented in a study of follicular helper T cells after annual influenza vaccination. In germline, CDR1 is LGHNA, CDR2 YSLEER. The CDR3 is 16 residues long. V shed 1 base and J 2 bases; nucleotides not matched to a gene: 5. TCRdb's copy holds only in-frame clones and misses some; the assay was immunoSEQ multiplex PCR. This sample has about 5,000 clones, with about 83% found just once. As to time point: 2015-2016 season, 7 days after influenza vaccination. This receptor was taken from an adult who received the influenza vaccine. Specimen: CXCR5+ CD38- circulating T follicular helper cells from blood, collected 7 days after influenza vaccination. The subset is: circulating Tfh, non-naive CD4+CXCR5+PD-1+ (ICOS+CD38+ or ICOS-CD38-). The chain recombines TRBV4-3 with TRBJ2-1; 7 nucleotides match TRBD1. The CDR3 DNA reads as TGCGCCAGCAGCCAAGGCCGCCAGGGGGCCTACAATGAGCAGTTCTTC. Its translation: CASSQGRQGAYNEQFF.